This record covers a single T cell receptor beta chain. Its target is not known. The data are from a study of T cells in Graves' hyperthyroidism and ophthalmopathy. Study-wide context: Staff took peripheral blood when the initial diagnosis was made, before any treatment began. Overall study findings and caveats: Using 13 V-J features, a model discriminated ophthalmopathy from stable hyperthyroidism.

Trimming stripped 0 bases from V and 1 base from J, with 12 bases between. The CDR3 is 16 amino acids. Germline V gene lookup returns CDR1 MNHEY and CDR2 SVGAGI. Exclusion of a patient resulted from uncontrolled infection, other autoimmune disease, pregnancy or lactation. Fresh 10 ml peripheral blood yielded PBMCs. RNA transcripts yielded amplified TCR beta CDR3 regions. Researchers ran a first-round RT-PCR on the TCR CDR3 using the HTBI primer set. TCRdb reprocessed the multiplex PCR reads with MiXCR, giving one entry per CDR3 protein. Counted here are 560,000 or so distinct CDR3 sequences, about 20% occurring once; the ten biggest clones make up less than 55%.

This sequence was found in a man aged 40-49 years with Graves' ophthalmopathy. The chain employs TRBV6-5 and TRBJ1-2; D unresolved. Sequencing was performed on blood. CDR3 sequence (DNA): TGTGCCAGCAGTTACTCGTCGTCGGGAAGTAACTATGGCTACACCTTC. It is translated as CASSYSSSGSNYGYTF.